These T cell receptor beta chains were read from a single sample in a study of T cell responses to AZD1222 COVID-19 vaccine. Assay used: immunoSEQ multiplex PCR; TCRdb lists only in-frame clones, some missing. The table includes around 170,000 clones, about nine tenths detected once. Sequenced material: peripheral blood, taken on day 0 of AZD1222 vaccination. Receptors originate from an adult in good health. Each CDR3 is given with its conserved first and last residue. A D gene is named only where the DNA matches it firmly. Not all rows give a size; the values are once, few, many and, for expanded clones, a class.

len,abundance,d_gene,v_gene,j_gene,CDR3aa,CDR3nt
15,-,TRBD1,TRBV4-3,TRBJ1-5,CASSQDPTGNQPQHF,TGCGCCAGCAGCCAAGATCCGACAGGGAATCAGCCCCAGCATTTT
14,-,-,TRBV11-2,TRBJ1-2,CASSLGGPNYGYTF,TGTGCCAGCAGCCTCGGGGGGCCCAACTATGGCTACACCTTC
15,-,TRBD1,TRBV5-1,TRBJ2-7,CASSATGTESYEQYF,TGCGCCAGCAGCGCTACAGGGACAGAATCCTACGAGCAGTACTTC
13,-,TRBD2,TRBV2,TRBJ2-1,CASSEVAGNEQFF,TGTGCCAGCAGTGAGGTAGCGGGGAATGAGCAGTTCTTC
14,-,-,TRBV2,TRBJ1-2,CASTNARANYGYTF,TGTGCCAGCACCAACGCGCGGGCTAACTATGGCTACACCTTC
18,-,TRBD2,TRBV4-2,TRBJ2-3,CASSQGGLAGALSDTQYF,TGTGCCAGCAGCCAAGGAGGACTAGCGGGGGCCCTGAGTGATACGCAGTATTTT
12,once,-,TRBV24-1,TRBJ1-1,CATADLNTEAFF,TGTGCCACCGCGGACTTGAACACTGAAGCTTTCTTT
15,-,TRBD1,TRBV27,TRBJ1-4,CASSLGDRAEEKLFF,TGTGCCAGCAGTTTGGGAGACAGGGCAGAGGAAAAACTGTTTTTT
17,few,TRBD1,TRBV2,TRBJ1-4,CASGQGGGFATNEKLFF,TGTGCCAGCGGACAGGGAGGAGGGTTTGCAACTAATGAAAAACTGTTTTTT
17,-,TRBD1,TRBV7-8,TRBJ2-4,CASSSGTGKLAKNIQYF,TGTGCCAGCAGCAGCGGGACAGGGAAACTAGCCAAAAACATTCAGTACTTC
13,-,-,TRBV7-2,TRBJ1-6,CASSLALESPLHF,TGTGCCAGCAGCTTAGCGCTGGAGTCACCCCTCCACTTT
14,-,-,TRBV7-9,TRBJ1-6,CASSSLAGNSPLHF,TGTGCCAGCAGCAGTCTTGCGGGGAATTCACCCCTCCACTTT
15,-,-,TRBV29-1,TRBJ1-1,CSVVRAGRGNTEAFF,TGCAGCGTTGTGAGGGCAGGGAGGGGGAACACTGAAGCTTTCTTT
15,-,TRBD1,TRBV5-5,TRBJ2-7,CASSGGTGSSYEQYF,TGTGCCAGCAGCGGAGGGACAGGGAGCTCCTACGAGCAGTACTTC
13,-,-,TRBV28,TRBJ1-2,CASSSTAWDGYTF,TGTGCCAGCAGTTCGACAGCTTGGGATGGCTACACCTTC
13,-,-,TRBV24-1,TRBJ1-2,CATSRTDYYGYTF,TGTGCCACCAGCCGGACAGACTACTATGGCTACACCTTC
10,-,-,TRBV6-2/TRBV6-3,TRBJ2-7,CASSSGEQYF,TGTGCCAGCAGTTCGGGCGAGCAGTACTTC
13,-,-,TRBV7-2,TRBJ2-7,CASSFGRSYEQYF,TGTGCCAGCAGCTTCGGACGGTCCTACGAGCAGTACTTC
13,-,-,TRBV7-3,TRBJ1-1,CASARGLNTEAFF,TGTGCCAGCGCACGGGGGTTGAACACTGAAGCTTTCTTT
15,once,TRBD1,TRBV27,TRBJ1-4,CASSTGGRGNEKLFF,TGTGCCAGCAGTACGGGGGGCAGGGGGAATGAAAAACTGTTTTTT
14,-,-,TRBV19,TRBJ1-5,CASNPDGDGQPQHF,TGTGCCAGTAATCCGGACGGGGATGGGCAGCCCCAGCATTTT
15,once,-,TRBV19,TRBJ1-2,CASLVSGALRGGYTF,TGTGCCAGTTTAGTCTCGGGGGCGCTGAGAGGTGGCTACACCTTC
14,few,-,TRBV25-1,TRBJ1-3,CASSEFALGDTIYF,TGTGCCAGCAGTGAATTCGCCTTGGGGGACACCATATATTTT
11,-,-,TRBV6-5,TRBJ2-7,CAILTPDGQYF,TGTGCCATCCTAACTCCCGATGGGCAGTACTTC
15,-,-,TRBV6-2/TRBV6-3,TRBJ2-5,CASSYSDWKGETQYF,TGTGCCAGCAGTTACTCGGACTGGAAGGGAGAGACCCAGTACTTC
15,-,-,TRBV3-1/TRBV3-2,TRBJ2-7,CASSFSDPKYYEQYF,TGTGCCAGCAGCTTTTCTGACCCAAAATACTACGAGCAGTACTTC
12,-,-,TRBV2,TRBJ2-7,CASSGQGYEQYF,TGTGCCAGCAGTGGGCAGGGCTACGAGCAGTACTTC
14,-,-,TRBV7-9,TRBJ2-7,CASSSRGFNHEQYF,TGTGCCAGCAGCTCTCGGGGGTTCAACCACGAGCAGTACTTC
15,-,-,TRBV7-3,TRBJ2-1,CASSLVQGAYNEQFF,TGTGCCAGCAGCTTAGTGCAGGGAGCATACAATGAGCAGTTCTTC
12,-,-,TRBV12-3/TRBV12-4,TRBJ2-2,CASSSSTGELFF,TGTGCCAGCAGTTCTAGCACCGGGGAGCTGTTTTTT
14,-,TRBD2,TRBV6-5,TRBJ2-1,CASSPGLARYEQFF,TGTGCCAGCAGCCCCGGACTAGCGCGCTATGAGCAGTTCTTC
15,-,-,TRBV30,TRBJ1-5,CAWSVLDRDNQPQHF,TGTGCCTGGAGTGTTCTCGACCGTGACAATCAGCCCCAGCATTTT
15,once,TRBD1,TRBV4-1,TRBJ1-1,CASSQDYRQGTEAFF,TGCGCCAGCAGCCAAGATTACCGACAGGGCACTGAAGCTTTCTTT
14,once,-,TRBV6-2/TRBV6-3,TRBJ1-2,CASSWGAPGYGYTF,TGTGCCAGCAGTTGGGGCGCCCCCGGATATGGCTACACCTTC
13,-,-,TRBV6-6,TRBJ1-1,CASSYKKYTEAFF,TGTGCCAGCAGTTACAAGAAATACACTGAAGCTTTCTTT
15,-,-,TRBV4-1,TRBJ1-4,CASRQSGVPHEKLFF,TGCGCCAGCAGACAAAGCGGGGTCCCGCATGAAAAACTGTTTTTT
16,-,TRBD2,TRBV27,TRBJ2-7,CASSLSKLAGAYEQYF,TGTGCCAGCAGTTTATCGAAACTAGCGGGGGCCTACGAGCAGTACTTC
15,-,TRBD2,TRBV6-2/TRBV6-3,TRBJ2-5,CASSPTSGGAETQYF,TGTGCCAGCAGTCCAACTAGCGGGGGGGCGGAGACCCAGTACTTC
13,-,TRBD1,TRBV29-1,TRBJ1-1,CSVSTGSGTEAFF,TGCAGCGTATCGACAGGGAGCGGCACTGAAGCTTTCTTT
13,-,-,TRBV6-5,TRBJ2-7,CAVKGQGLYEQYF,TGTGCAGTGAAAGGGCAGGGCCTATACGAGCAGTACTTC
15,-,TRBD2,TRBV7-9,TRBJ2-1,CASSFRTRTTNEQFF,TGTGCCAGCAGCTTCCGGACTAGAACTACCAATGAGCAGTTCTTC
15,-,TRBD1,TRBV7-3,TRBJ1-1,CASSSSGTGATEAFF,TGTGCCAGCAGCTCAAGCGGGACAGGTGCCACTGAAGCTTTCTTT
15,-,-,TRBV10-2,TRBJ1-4,CASSESWGMGEKLFF,TGCGCCAGCAGTGAGTCGTGGGGGATGGGTGAAAAACTGTTTTTT
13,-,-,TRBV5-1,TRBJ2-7,CASSPGVPYEQYF,TGCGCCAGCAGCCCCGGCGTACCCTACGAGCAGTACTTC
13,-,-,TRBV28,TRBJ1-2,CASSLARGGGYTF,TGTGCCAGCAGTTTAGCCAGGGGAGGAGGCTACACCTTC
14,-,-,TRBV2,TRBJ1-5,CASSDVRVNQPQHF,TGTGCCAGCAGTGATGTCAGGGTCAATCAGCCCCAGCATTTT
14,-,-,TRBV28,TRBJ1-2,CASSFSRQVGSYTF,TGTGCCAGCAGTTTCTCTAGACAGGTCGGAAGCTACACCTTC
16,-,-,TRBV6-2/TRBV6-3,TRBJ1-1,CASSYPHQVGGTEAFF,TGTGCCAGCAGTTACCCCCACCAGGTGGGTGGCACTGAAGCTTTCTTT
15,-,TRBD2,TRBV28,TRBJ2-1,CASSLRGGYYPEQFF,TGTGCCAGCAGTTTGCGGGGGGGATATTATCCTGAGCAGTTCTTC
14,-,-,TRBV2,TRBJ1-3,CASSDWGGGNTIYF,TGTGCCAGCAGTGACTGGGGGGGCGGAAACACCATATATTTT